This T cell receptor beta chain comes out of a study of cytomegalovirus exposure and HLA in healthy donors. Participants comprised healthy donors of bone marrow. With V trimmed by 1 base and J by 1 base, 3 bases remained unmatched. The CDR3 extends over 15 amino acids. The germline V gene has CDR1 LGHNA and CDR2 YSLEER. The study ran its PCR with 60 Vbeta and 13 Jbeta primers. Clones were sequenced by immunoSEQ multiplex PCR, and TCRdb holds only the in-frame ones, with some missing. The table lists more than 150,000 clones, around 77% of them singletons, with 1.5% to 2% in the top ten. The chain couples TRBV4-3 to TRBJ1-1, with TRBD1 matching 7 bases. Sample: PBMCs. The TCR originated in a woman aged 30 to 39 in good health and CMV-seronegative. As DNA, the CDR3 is TGCGCCAGCAGCCAAGTTCCAGGGGGGAACACTGAAGCTTTCTTT. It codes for CASSQVPGGNTEAFF.